Listed below are T cell receptor beta chains from one sample, sequenced in a study of blood T cell repertoires in COVID-19. Data came from immunoSEQ multiplex PCR; TCRdb stores just in-frame clones and leaves some out. The top ten hold about 9.6% of the sample, which has 200,000 to 300,000 clones, about 79% seen once. Material for sequencing was peripheral blood. These receptors originate from a man older than 75 with acute or convalescent COVID-19. CDR3s leave out the opening cysteine and the closing phenylalanine or tryptophan.

j_call,v_call,cdr3_aa
TRBJ2-2,TRBV2,ASSDRRGTGELF
TRBJ1-5,TRBV18,ASSPSILTDRLKNQPQH
TRBJ1-5,TRBV7-8,ASSPQGDRYYSNQPQH
TRBJ2-7,TRBV28,ASSPASGGKSSYEQY
TRBJ1-1,TRBV7-8,ASKLRGGNTEAF
TRBJ1-1,TRBV7-9,ASTPGGLQDPTEAF
TRBJ1-1,TRBV12-3/TRBV12-4,ASNTGKAGEAF
TRBJ2-2,TRBV6-6,ASSRDRWDANTGELF
TRBJ1-2,TRBV6-2/TRBV6-3,ASRPTGGNYGYT
TRBJ2-1,TRBV9,ASSPRTSGPNEQF
TRBJ2-7,TRBV19,ASSPWTSGTYEQY
TRBJ1-2,TRBV24-1,ATSDNSPSTGSYGYT
TRBJ1-2,TRBV15,ATSRDRSSGLGYT
TRBJ1-1,TRBV5-1,ASSTIPGLRDAF
TRBJ2-1,TRBV6-5,ASRLDRGYNEQF
TRBJ2-1,TRBV7-3,ASSSGTGNNEQF
TRBJ1-1,TRBV3-1/TRBV3-2,ASSQVLMEAEAF
TRBJ2-7,TRBV7-2,ASSFSSTGKRYEQY
TRBJ2-1,TRBV5-5,ASSPGLADYNEQF
TRBJ1-2,TRBV5-4,ASSWAGTGDT
TRBJ1-5,TRBV28,ASSPTTGGGQPQH
TRBJ2-3,TRBV5-4,ASSTGTSGGQLRTDTQY
TRBJ2-7,TRBV18,ASSPLGTGSSYEQY
TRBJ1-6,TRBV6-5,ASTVNSPRNSPLH
TRBJ1-5,TRBV2,ASSLLGDRVGQPQH
TRBJ2-1,TRBV24-1,ATSDPLAGGHNEQF
TRBJ1-1,TRBV5-1,ASSRLDSRNTEAF
TRBJ1-4,TRBV28,ASSAPGGALGEKLF
TRBJ2-3,TRBV7-8,ASSSRTSGMGGRQY
TRBJ1-1,TRBV20-1,SASRRVTTEAF
TRBJ2-2,TRBV9,ASSVDYTDGGLYGGELF
TRBJ2-7,TRBV27,ASSSLGPYEQY
TRBJ1-5,TRBV7-8,ASSPDRVRNQPQH
TRBJ1-1,TRBV9,ASSVGQRGTEAF
TRBJ2-7,TRBV4-1,ASSQGQGAYEQY
TRBJ2-7,TRBV28,ASSFGDRGNEQY
TRBJ2-1,TRBV5-4,ASSLSTAGGQYNEQF
TRBJ1-1,TRBV19,ASSILGQGRTEAF
TRBJ2-7,TRBV3-1/TRBV3-2,ASSQTGKGVHSYEQY
TRBJ1-2,TRBV6-5,ASSYRRQGGIYGYT
TRBJ1-3,TRBV9,ASSADSFSGNTIY
TRBJ2-3,TRBV6-5,ASSYYPTGDTQY
TRBJ2-7,TRBV2,ASSERSGTRTYEQY
TRBJ1-2,TRBV21-1,ASSKDVRQSGGYT
TRBJ2-3,TRBV4-1,ASSQDRGTATSTDTQY